Each of the 25 T cell receptor beta chains below was sequenced from the same sample in a study of cytomegalovirus exposure and HLA in healthy donors. Primers included in the PCR were 60 Vbeta and 13 Jbeta primers. Clones were read by immunoSEQ multiplex PCR, and TCRdb kept only the in-frame ones, dropping some. The sample contains 150,000 to 200,000 clones, more than 65% of which appear only once. The sequencing sample was made of PBMCs. All receptors derive from a female donor in good health and CMV-seronegative.

This clone was counted once. The chain combines TRBV28 with TRBJ1-2; D gene unclear. The CDR3 extends over 15 amino acids. V was cut by 1 base and J by 0 bases, with 9 bases left in between. CDR1 MDHEN and CDR2 SYDVKM come from the germline V gene. The CDR3 bases are TGTGCCAGCAGTTTATCCGGGAAGACTAACTATGGCTACACCTTC. It specifies CASSLSGKTNYGYTF.

The gene calls are TRBV5-1 and TRBJ2-3, with TRBD2 matching 7 bases. This CDR3 is built from 16 residues. Germline V lookup: CDR1 SGHRS, CDR2 YFSETQ. Trimming took 0 bases from V and 4 from J; bases not matched to a gene: 8. The CDR3 DNA is TGCGCCAGCAGCTTGGAAGCCAGCGGGGCGGCAGATACGCAGTATTTT. Translation gives CASSLEASGAADTQYF.

V and J are TRBV7-6 and TRBJ1-1; possible D gene TRBD1, 5 bases. Germline CDR1 and CDR2: SGHVS and FNYEAQ. Trimming stripped 5 bases from V and 4 bases from J, with 17 bases between. The CDR3 length is 15 residues. For the CDR3, the DNA is TGTGCCAGCAGCCCGTGGGACGGCGGGGCCACTGAAGCTTTCTTT. It is translated as CASSPWDGGATEAFF.

This chain links TRBV4-2 with TRBJ2-2, with D possibly matching TRBD1 (6 bases). The CDR3 extends over 17 amino acids. Germline V lookup: CDR1 LGHNA, CDR2 YNFKEQ. The germline V and J ends were trimmed by 8 bases and 7 bases, with 26 bases remaining between them. The CDR3 here is CASGQSITQGQGGELFF. The CDR3 nucleotides read TGTGCCAGCGGACAATCAATCACTCAGGGGCAGGGCGGGGAGCTGTTTTTT.

The chain carries TRBV5-1 and TRBJ1-5; no clear D. There are 12 residues in the CDR3. CDR1 SGHRS and CDR2 YFSETQ come from the germline V gene. Trimming took off 0 bases at V and 6 bases at J, with 4 bases between the two ends. This CDR3 reads CASSLDGQPQHF. CDR3 nucleotides: TGCGCCAGCAGCTTGGACGGTCAGCCCCAGCATTTT.

The V call is TRBV18, the J call TRBJ2-5, with D maybe TRBD1 (6 bases). This CDR3 spans 15 amino acids. V was trimmed by 2 bases and J by 1 base, leaving 11 bases between them. Germline CDR1 is KGHSH and CDR2 is LQKENI. CDR3 sequence reads: CASSPIQGIQETQYF. The CDR3 DNA follows: TGTGCCAGCTCACCAATCCAGGGGATCCAAGAGACCCAGTACTTC.

The genes are TRBV7-9 and TRBJ2-1; D might be TRBD1 (6 bases). Germline CDR1 and CDR2: SEHNR and FQNEAQ (reference sequence). Trimming removed 1 base from V and 5 bases from J, with 15 bases in between. The CDR3 runs to 16 residues. CDR3 protein: CASSLGVPTGHNEQFF. DNA of the CDR3: TGTGCCAGCAGCTTAGGTGTCCCGACAGGTCACAATGAGCAGTTCTTC.

This chain connects TRBV18 to TRBJ2-3; 13 bases align to TRBD2. The germline CDR1 and CDR2 sequences are KGHSH and LQKENI. This CDR3 is 16 amino acids long. Germline trimming cut 4 bases from V and 5 bases from J; bases unmatched to any gene: 6. The CDR3 DNA reads as TGTGCCAGCTCACAGGGACTAGCGGGGCTGGTAGATACGCAGTATTTT. It encodes CASSQGLAGLVDTQYF.

V usage is TRBV18 and J usage is TRBJ1-2, with D tentatively TRBD1 (5 bases). This CDR3 contains 13 residues. From germline, CDR1 is KGHSH and CDR2 LQKENI. The germline V and J ends were trimmed by 2 bases and 3 bases, with 7 bases remaining between them. DNA of the CDR3: TGTGCCAGCTCACCAAAACAGGACTATGGCTACACCTTC. Translating gives CASSPKQDYGYTF.

This clone was counted between two and nine times. V is TRBV10-3 and J is TRBJ2-2; D may be TRBD2 (5 bases). There are 15 residues in the CDR3. The V gene lost 4 bases and the J gene lost 0 bases, with 9 bases spanning the gap. From germline, CDR1 is ENHRY and CDR2 SYGVKD. The CDR3 spells CAISAGNPNTGELFF. DNA of the CDR3: TGTGCCATCAGTGCGGGAAACCCGAACACCGGGGAGCTGTTTTTT.

Here the CDR3 DNA reads TGTGCTAGTGGTTTGGTACAAGGGGGGGCGGATTCACCCCTCCACTTT. Encoded protein: CASGLVQGGADSPLHF. The rearrangement uses TRBV12-5 and TRBJ1-6; D may be TRBD1 (6 bases). This CDR3 has 16 residues. Germline loops: CDR1 LGHNT, CDR2 FRNRAP. The ends were cut back, 0 bases at V and 8 bases at J, with 14 bases in the middle.

The genes are TRBV11-3 and TRBJ2-5, with a weak D call TRBD1 (5 bases). The DNA end favors TRBJ2-7, so the J call may be wrong. This CDR3 comprises 13 residues. In germline, CDR1 is SGHNT, CDR2 YENEEA. The CDR3 here is CASSSRTNYEQYF. Here the CDR3 DNA reads TGTGCCAGCAGCTCCAGGACAAACTACGAGCAGTACTTC.

The rearrangement joins TRBV4-2 to TRBJ1-1; 8 positions agree with TRBD1. The CDR3 totals 15 residues. Germline V CDR1 and CDR2: LGHNA, YNFKEQ. V was pared by 1 base and J by 3 bases, with 4 bases of the junction left unmatched. DNA of the CDR3: TGTGCCAGCAGCCAAGTCAGGGGGCGGGACACTGAAGCTTTCTTT. It encodes CASSQVRGRDTEAFF.

A few counts support this clone. The chain joins TRBV30 to TRBJ1-3; D gene unclear. CDR3 size: 13 residues. V was trimmed by 4 bases and J by 1 base, leaving 8 bases between them. Germline assignment: CDR1 GTSNPN and CDR2 SVGIG (reference sequence). The CDR3 region is CAWMRDSGNTIYF. CDR3 DNA: TGTGCCTGGATGCGGGATTCTGGAAACACCATATATTTT.

The chain couples TRBV6-1 to TRBJ1-1, with unresolved D. CDR1 and CDR2 from the germline V gene are MNHNS and SASEGT. There are 14 residues in the CDR3. V lost 2 bases and J 0 bases, leaving 7 bases between the germline ends. CDR3 amino acids: CASSEYLVNTEAFF. The CDR3 DNA sequence: TGTGCCAGCAGTGAATATCTAGTGAACACTGAAGCTTTCTTT.

This clone was seen a single time. This chain connects TRBV7-9 to TRBJ2-4; D might be TRBD2 (5 bases). CDR3 length: 17 residues. Looked up from germline, CDR1 is SEHNR and CDR2 is FQNEAQ (reference sequence). V was shortened by 2 bases and J by 1 base, with 15 bases between the two germline ends. The CDR3 sequence is CASSLWGRREAKNIQYF. The CDR3 DNA is TGTGCCAGCAGCTTATGGGGTAGAAGGGAGGCCAAAAACATTCAGTACTTC.

The chain couples TRBV18 to TRBJ1-6; D is unresolved. Per germline, CDR1 KGHSH and CDR2 LQKENI. CDR3 length: 14 residues. The V gene lost 2 bases and the J gene lost 9 bases, with 11 bases spanning the gap. CDR3 nucleotide sequence: TGTGCCAGCTCACCAGGAGGGTGGGGTTCACCCCTCCACTTT. Encoded protein: CASSPGGWGSPLHF.

This clone was recorded only once. This chain joins TRBV30 and TRBJ1-6, with 8 positions matching TRBD1. The CDR3 is 14 amino acids. CDR1 GTSNPN and CDR2 SVGIG come from the germline V gene (reference sequence). Germline trimming cut 5 bases from V and 7 bases from J; bases unmatched to any gene: 7. The CDR3 is CAWCRTGTNSPLHF. In nucleotides, the CDR3 is TGTGCCTGGTGCCGGACAGGGACAAATTCACCCCTCCACTTT.

With respect to this clone: Other DNA sequences in the same sample also yield this CDR3. This rearrangement joins TRBV27 to TRBJ2-1; 11 nucleotides match TRBD2. With 4 bases clipped from V and 6 bases from J, the junction kept 8 bases outside the gene matches. The CDR3 runs 16 residues. Per germline, CDR1 MNHEY and CDR2 SMNVEV (reference sequence). The CDR3 spells CASSSGRLAGGNEQFF. CDR3 sequence (DNA): TGTGCCAGCAGTTCCGGACGGCTAGCGGGAGGCAATGAGCAGTTCTTC.

V and J are TRBV7-2 and TRBJ1-4; D might be TRBD1 (6 bases). Germline lookup yields CDR1 SGHTA and CDR2 FQGNSA. The V and J ends lost 1 base and 7 bases respectively, with 13 bases between them. The CDR3 extends over 15 amino acids. The CDR3 nucleotides read TGTGCCAGCAGCTTAGTGTCAGGGGTGGCTGAAAAACTGTTTTTT. It codes for CASSLVSGVAEKLFF.

CDR3 sequence: CTIKGGPLSSYNEQFF. CDR3 coding DNA: TGCACCATCAAAGGGGGCCCCTTGAGCTCCTACAATGAGCAGTTCTTC. This rearrangement joins TRBV29-1 to TRBJ2-1; 7 bases line up with TRBD1. This CDR3 contains 16 residues. The germline gives CDR1 SQVTM, CDR2 ANQGSEA.

This clone was counted only a few times. V is TRBV9 and J is TRBJ2-3; 15 bases fit TRBD2. From germline, CDR1 is SGDLS and CDR2 YYNGEE. The ends lost 0 bases at V and 2 bases at J; junction bases unmatched: 1. CDR3 length: 17 residues. CDR3 in DNA: TGTGCCAGCAGCGTAGGGACTAGCGGGGGGGTCACAGATACGCAGTATTTT. Protein sequence: CASSVGTSGGVTDTQYF.

The genes are TRBV10-3 and TRBJ2-1, with 10 bases identical to TRBD2. The germline V gene encodes CDR1 ENHRY and CDR2 SYGVKD. Trimming cost V 3 bases and J 7 bases; bases outside gene matches: 3. The CDR3 extends over 14 amino acids. CDR3 in amino acids: CAISDLAGVNEQFF. DNA for the CDR3: TGTGCCATCAGTGATCTAGCGGGGGTTAATGAGCAGTTCTTC.

The rearrangement links TRBV12-5 to TRBJ2-7, with D unresolved. Trimming removed 0 bases from V and 3 bases from J, with 12 bases in between. The germline CDR1 and CDR2 sequences are LGHNT and FRNRAP. The CDR3 is 15 residues long. The CDR3 here is CASGLVQSANYEQYF. The CDR3 nucleotides read TGTGCTAGTGGTTTGGTACAGTCGGCTAACTACGAGCAGTACTTC. Complete variable domain (other parts from reference TRBV12-5 and TRBJ2-7): DARVTQTPRHKVTEMGQEVTMRCQPILGHNTVFWYRQTMMQGLELLAYFRNRAPLDDSGMPKDRFSAEMPDATLATLKIQPSEPRDSAVYFCASGLVQSANYEQYFGPGTRLTVT.

V and J are TRBV7-9 and TRBJ1-4; the match to TRBD1 covers 9 bases. Germline-derived CDR1 and CDR2 are SEHNR and FQNEAQ (reference sequence). The CDR3 length is 15 residues. The V and J ends lost 1 base and 7 bases, in that order; junction bases with no gene match: 4. The CDR3 here is CASSLEGQGPEKLFF. For the CDR3, the DNA is TGTGCCAGCAGCTTAGAAGGACAGGGGCCTGAAAAACTGTTTTTT.